This T cell receptor beta chain was recovered during a study of CD8+CD57+ T cells in acquired aplastic anemia (dated by TCRdb to between 2017 and 2018). About the full investigation: On average, sorted CD4+ and CD8+ cells yielded around 3.4 ug of extracted DNA, with a range of about 0.19 to 30 ug. For healthy donor samples, the average read count was about 10.8 million for CD4+ cells and 11 million to 13 million for CD8+ cells. Summary of the overall study and its limitations: CD8+ Simpson's diversity did not differ significantly between patients and healthy controls (P=0.060). Although roughly 29 CD8+ CDR3 sequences were shared by patients and controls, these sequences appeared highly expressed in patients and within the immunodominant clones of patients.

TCR repertoires of sorted CD4+ and CD8+ blood T cells from severe aplastic anemia patients and healthy subjects were deep-sequenced in the study. Ficoll-Paque density gradient centrifugation was used to isolate peripheral blood mononuclear cells. CD4+ and CD8+ T cells were sorted by FACS or magnetic beads before DNA extraction. Genomic DNA served as template for TCR beta VDJ combination and CDR3 sequence profiling. An Illumina HiSeq 2000 was the platform used for TCR repertoire sequencing. As for the authors' bioinformatics: Repertoire assessment relied on Simpson's diversity index, CDR3 size and DJ length profiles, and TRBV/TRBJ rearrangement plots. The most abundant DNA sequence in the deep sequencing data was defined as the immunodominant clone. CDR3 amino acid sequences were screened for sharing across subjects and compared with published repertoires and the VDJdb database. In TCRdb, the public reads were trimmed at Q25 with fastp and aligned with MiXCR, with productive beta chains retained. Each record represents a unique CDR3 protein, reported with the most common genes and DNA among its rows. It is TCRdb's table, rather than the study itself, that gives the V and J calls and clone size. The sample table contains approximately 170,000 distinct CDR3 sequences; only one count was recorded for about 60% of them. The leading ten clones occupy 45% of the sample.

The junction shows trimming of 3 bases on V and 5 bases on J, plus 10 bases between the germline ends. Taken from the germline V gene, the CDR1 and CDR2 loops are WSHSY and SAAADI. The CDR3 has 13 amino acids, counting the end cysteine and phenylalanine. Only CDR3 DNA remains: 39 bases, in frame from the first base. A note on this clonotype: Its binding antigen is unknown. The input lacks base qualities; no much larger clone sits a single base away.

Source material: sorted CD4+, CD8+, or CD8+CD57+ T cells (not recorded which) from PBMCs. The chain links TRBV10-2 with TRBJ2-5, and the D gene may be TRBD2, 5 bases matching. The sequence was collected from a human donor in good health. The CDR3 protein: CASSDLAGETQYF. In nucleotide form, the sequence is TGCGCCAGCAGTGACCTAGCCGGTGAGACCCAGTACTTC.